This T cell receptor beta chain was retrieved from a study of yellow fever vaccine responses in identical twins (dated by TCRdb to the late 2010s). About the full investigation: Focusing on identical twins, the study followed the T cell clones that responded to the vaccine, and did so with precision.

Turning to this clonotype: What this receptor recognizes is not known. Per-nucleotide qualities are absent, and no much larger clonotype sits a single base away.

The library was obtained by RT-PCR. The instrument was an Illumina HiSeq 2500. TCRdb's own reprocessing of the public reads used fastp at Q25 and MiXCR and kept productive beta chains. Identical CDR3 proteins give one entry, which carries the most common genes and DNA. The sample table records some 1,700 distinct CDR3 sequences; 88% of these occur just once. Together, the top ten hold roughly 6% of the sample. The CDR3 covers 13 residues, taking in both the cysteine and the phenylalanine. The DNA shown is the 39-base CDR3, in frame from base 1. Reading the germline V gene gives CDR1 SGHNT and CDR2 YENEEA. V is trimmed back by 10 bases and J by 4 bases, and the junction contains 3 bases that no gene match accounts for. General conclusions and limits of the study: According to the authors, in identical twins the way T cells responded to vaccination appeared partly convergent and partly personalized.

The sequenced sample was T cells from blood (PBMCs), unsorted or a sorted subset (not recorded which), obtained before or after yellow fever vaccination (not recorded which). This chain is built from TRBV11-3 and TRBJ2-1, with 11 bases in between that match TRBD2. The receptor was isolated from a woman aged 18-30 years who received the yellow fever vaccine. Donor details come from another sample of the same person, matched by shared clones. The CDR3 protein is CAIRLAGYNEQFF. The base sequence is TGTGCCATCAGACTAGCGGGGTACAATGAGCAGTTCTTC.